The 3 T cell receptor beta chains presented below share a single source sample, sequenced in a study of cytomegalovirus exposure and HLA in healthy donors. The PCR made use of 60 Vbeta and 13 Jbeta primers. Assay: immunoSEQ multiplex PCR; the TCRdb copy retains only in-frame clones and omits some. This table holds approximately 160,000 clones, around 78% found once. Sequenced sample: PBMCs. The receptors were gathered from a woman in her forties or fifties in good health and CMV-seropositive.

V is TRBV27 and J is TRBJ2-7; 14 positions agree with TRBD2. The CDR3 spans 16 residues. The V gene end was trimmed by 5 bases and the J gene end by 7 bases; junction bases not matched to a gene: 10. From germline, CDR1 is MNHEY and CDR2 SMNVEV (reference sequence). The DNA of the CDR3 is TGTGCCAGCAGTACCCGACTAGCGGGGGGGCTGAGGGAGCAGTACTTC. This gives the protein CASSTRLAGGLREQYF.

The chain links TRBV7-9 to TRBJ2-3; 8 nucleotides align to TRBD2. CDR1 and CDR2 (germline): SEHNR, FQNEAQ (reference sequence). The CDR3 contains 15 residues. J lost 2 bases, V lost 5 bases, and 6 bases had no gene match. CDR3 protein: CASSRRGADTDTQYF. CDR3 nucleotide sequence: TGTGCCAGCAGCCGGCGGGGGGCGGACACAGATACGCAGTATTTT.

The rearrangement links TRBV2 to TRBJ1-2; no firm D call. The germline gives CDR1 SNHLY, CDR2 FYNNEI. V was clipped by 10 bases and J by 8 bases, with 26 bases between them. This CDR3 is built from 15 residues. In nucleotides, the CDR3 is TGTGCCATCTTAAGGAATGAGCCCTACGGGTCGGGCTACACCTTC. This sequence encodes CAILRNEPYGSGYTF.